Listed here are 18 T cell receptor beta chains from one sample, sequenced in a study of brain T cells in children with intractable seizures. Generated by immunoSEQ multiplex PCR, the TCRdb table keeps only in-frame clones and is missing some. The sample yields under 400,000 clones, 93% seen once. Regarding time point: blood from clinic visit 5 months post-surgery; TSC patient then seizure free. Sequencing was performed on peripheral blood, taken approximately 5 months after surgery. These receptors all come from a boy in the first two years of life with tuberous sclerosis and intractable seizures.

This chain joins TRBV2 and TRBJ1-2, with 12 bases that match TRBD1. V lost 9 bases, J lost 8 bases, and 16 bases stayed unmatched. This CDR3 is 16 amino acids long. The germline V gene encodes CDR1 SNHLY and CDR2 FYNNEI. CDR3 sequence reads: CASQIVEGQGARGYTF. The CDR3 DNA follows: TGTGCCAGTCAAATTGTAGAGGGACAGGGGGCAAGGGGCTACACCTTC.

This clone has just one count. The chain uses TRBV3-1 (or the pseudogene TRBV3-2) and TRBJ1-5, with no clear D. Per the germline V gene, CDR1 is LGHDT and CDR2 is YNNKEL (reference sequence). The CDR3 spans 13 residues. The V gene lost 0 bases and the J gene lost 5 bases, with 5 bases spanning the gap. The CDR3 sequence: CASSQDPDQPQHF. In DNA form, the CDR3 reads TGTGCCAGCAGCCAAGACCCGGATCAGCCCCAGCATTTT.

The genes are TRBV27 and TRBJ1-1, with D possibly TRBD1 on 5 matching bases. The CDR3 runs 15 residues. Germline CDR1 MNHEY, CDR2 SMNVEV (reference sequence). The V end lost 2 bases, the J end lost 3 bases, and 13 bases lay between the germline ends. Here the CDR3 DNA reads TGTGCCAGCAGTTTAATCGGGGCTAGCTACACTGAAGCTTTCTTT. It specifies CASSLIGASYTEAFF.

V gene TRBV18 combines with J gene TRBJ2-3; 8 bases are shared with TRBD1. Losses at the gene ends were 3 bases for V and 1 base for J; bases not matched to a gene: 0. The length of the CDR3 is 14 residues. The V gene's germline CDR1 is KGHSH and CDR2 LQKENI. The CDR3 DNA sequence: TGTGCCAGCTCACCGACAGGGGGCACAGATACGCAGTATTTT. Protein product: CASSPTGGTDTQYF.

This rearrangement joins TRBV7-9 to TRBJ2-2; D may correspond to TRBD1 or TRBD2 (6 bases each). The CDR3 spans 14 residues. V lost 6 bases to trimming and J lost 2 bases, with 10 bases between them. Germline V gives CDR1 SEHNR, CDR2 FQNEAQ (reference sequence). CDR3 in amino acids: CASREGDNTGELFF. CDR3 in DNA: TGTGCCAGCAGGGAGGGGGACAACACCGGGGAGCTGTTTTTT.

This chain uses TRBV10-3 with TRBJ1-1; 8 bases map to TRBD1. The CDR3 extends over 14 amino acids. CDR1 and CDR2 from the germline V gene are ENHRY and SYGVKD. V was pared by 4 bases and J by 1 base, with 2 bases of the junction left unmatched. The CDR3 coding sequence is TGTGCCATCAGTGGACAGGGGTGGAACACTGAAGCTTTCTTT. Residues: CAISGQGWNTEAFF.

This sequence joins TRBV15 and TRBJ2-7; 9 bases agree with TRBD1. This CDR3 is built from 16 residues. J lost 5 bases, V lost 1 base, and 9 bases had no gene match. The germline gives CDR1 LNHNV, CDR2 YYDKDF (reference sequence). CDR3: CATSRGLGQGINEQYF. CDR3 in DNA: TGTGCCACCAGCAGAGGCCTCGGACAGGGGATCAACGAGCAGTACTTC.

CDR3 protein: CASSYGWSDAYGYTF. CDR3 DNA: TGTGCCAGCAGTTACGGTTGGTCAGATGCCTATGGCTACACCTTC. V usage is TRBV6-5 and J usage is TRBJ1-2; D not certain. Trimming removed 2 bases from V and 4 bases from J, with 14 bases in between. The CDR3 extends over 15 amino acids. Germline-derived CDR1 and CDR2 are MNHEY and SVGAGI.

The CDR3 region is CASSLWQGQTQYF. The CDR3 DNA is TGTGCCAGCAGCTTGTGGCAGGGACAGACCCAGTACTTC. This chain joins TRBV5-4 and TRBJ2-5, with D perhaps being TRBD1 or TRBD2 (5 bases each). The CDR3 consists of 13 residues. The germline gives CDR1 SGHNT, CDR2 YYREEE (reference sequence). V lost 1 base and J 6 bases, leaving 10 bases between the germline ends.

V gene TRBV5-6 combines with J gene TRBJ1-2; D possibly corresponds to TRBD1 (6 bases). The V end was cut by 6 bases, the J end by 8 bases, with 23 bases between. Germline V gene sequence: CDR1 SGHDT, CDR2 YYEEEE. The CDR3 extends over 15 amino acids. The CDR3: CASNTIGGGSSGYTF. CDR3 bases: TGTGCCAGCAACACTATAGGAGGGGGATCATCAGGCTACACCTTC.

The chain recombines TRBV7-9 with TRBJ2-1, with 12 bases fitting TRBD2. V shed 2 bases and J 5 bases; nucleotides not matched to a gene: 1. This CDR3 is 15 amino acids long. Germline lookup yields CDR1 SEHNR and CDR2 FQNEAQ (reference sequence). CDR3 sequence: CASSLLAGGNNEQFF. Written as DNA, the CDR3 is TGTGCCAGCAGCTTACTAGCGGGAGGGAACAATGAGCAGTTCTTC.

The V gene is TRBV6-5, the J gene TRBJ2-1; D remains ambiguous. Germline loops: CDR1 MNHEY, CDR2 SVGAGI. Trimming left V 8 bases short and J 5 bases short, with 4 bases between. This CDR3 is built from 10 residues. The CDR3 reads CASGNNEQFF. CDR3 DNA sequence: TGTGCCAGCGGTAACAATGAGCAGTTCTTC.

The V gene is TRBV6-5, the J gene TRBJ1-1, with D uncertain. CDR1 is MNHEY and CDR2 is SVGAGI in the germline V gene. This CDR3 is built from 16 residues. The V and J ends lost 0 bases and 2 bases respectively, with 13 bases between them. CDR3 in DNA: TGTGCCAGCAGTTACTCTGACGTGATGGTTAACACTGAAGCTTTCTTT. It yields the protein CASSYSDVMVNTEAFF.

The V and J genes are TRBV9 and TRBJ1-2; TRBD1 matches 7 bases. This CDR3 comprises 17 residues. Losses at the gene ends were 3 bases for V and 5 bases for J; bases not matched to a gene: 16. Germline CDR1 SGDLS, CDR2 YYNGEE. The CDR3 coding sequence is TGTGCCAGCAGCGGAGGACAGGCCGGGGAAGTACTGTATGGCTACACCTTC. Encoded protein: CASSGGQAGEVLYGYTF.

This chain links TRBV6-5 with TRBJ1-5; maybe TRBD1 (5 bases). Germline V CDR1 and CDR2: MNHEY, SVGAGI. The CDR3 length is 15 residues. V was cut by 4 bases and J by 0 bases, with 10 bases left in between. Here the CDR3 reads CASSSTVYSNQPQHF. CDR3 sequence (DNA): TGTGCCAGCAGTTCGACAGTTTATAGCAATCAGCCCCAGCATTTT.

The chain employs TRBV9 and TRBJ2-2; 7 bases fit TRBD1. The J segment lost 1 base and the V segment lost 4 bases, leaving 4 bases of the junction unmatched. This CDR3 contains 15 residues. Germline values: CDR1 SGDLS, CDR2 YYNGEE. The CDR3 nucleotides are TGTGCCAGCAGCCCCCGACAGGGGAACACCGGGGAGCTGTTTTTT. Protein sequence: CASSPRQGNTGELFF.

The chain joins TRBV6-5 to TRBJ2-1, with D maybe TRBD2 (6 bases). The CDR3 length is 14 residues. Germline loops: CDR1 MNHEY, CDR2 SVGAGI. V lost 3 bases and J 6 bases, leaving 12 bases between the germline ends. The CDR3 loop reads CASSYQTSSNEQFF. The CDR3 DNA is TGTGCCAGCAGTTATCAGACTAGTTCCAATGAGCAGTTCTTC.

CDR3 loop: CASSRSGFSGGNQPQHF. The CDR3, as DNA: TGCGCCAGCAGCCGGTCGGGTTTCTCGGGGGGCAATCAGCCCCAGCATTTT. V usage is TRBV4-1 and J usage is TRBJ1-5; weak D call: TRBD1 (5 bases). The ends were cut back, 4 bases at V and 2 bases at J, with 18 bases in the middle. Germline V gene sequence: CDR1 MGHRA, CDR2 YSYEKL. There are 17 residues in the CDR3.